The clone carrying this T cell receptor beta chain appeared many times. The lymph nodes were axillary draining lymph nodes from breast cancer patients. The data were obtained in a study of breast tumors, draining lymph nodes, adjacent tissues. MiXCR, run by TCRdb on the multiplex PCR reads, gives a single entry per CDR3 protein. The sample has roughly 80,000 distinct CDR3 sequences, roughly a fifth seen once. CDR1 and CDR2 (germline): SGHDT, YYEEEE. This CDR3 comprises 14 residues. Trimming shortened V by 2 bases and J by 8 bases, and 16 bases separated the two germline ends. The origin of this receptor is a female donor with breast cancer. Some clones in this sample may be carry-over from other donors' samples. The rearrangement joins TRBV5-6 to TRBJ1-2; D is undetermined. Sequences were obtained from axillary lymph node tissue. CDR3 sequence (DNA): TGTGCCAGCAGCTTATCGGGCTTCGTGCTAGGCTACACCTTC. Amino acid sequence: CASSLSGFVLGYTF.